Presented here are 32 T cell receptor beta chains from one specimen sequenced in a study of T cells in tumors after PD-1 blockade. Repertoires were generated with immunoSEQ multiplex PCR, while TCRdb's copy carries only in-frame clones and drops some. The sample consists of about 63,000 clones, roughly 70% of them appearing once. Source: PBMCs, taken after anti-PD-1 treatment. Source of these receptors: a human donor with basal cell carcinoma.

This sequence joins TRBV28 and TRBJ2-3, with 12 bases matching TRBD2. Trimming took 4 bases from V and 4 from J; bases not matched to a gene: 9. Germline V gene data show CDR1 as MDHEN and CDR2 as SYDVKM. The CDR3 loop spans 17 amino acids. The CDR3 region has the DNA TGTGCCAGCAGTTCCCTCGCTAGCGGGGGGGCGGCAGATACGCAGTATTTT. As protein: CASSSLASGGAADTQYF.

This chain uses TRBV5-1 with TRBJ2-3; 7 positions agree with TRBD1. The trim removed 5 bases at V and 2 bases at J, leaving 8 bases unmatched. The CDR3 is made up of 15 amino acids. CDR1 is SGHRS, CDR2 YFSETQ, per germline. CDR3 sequence reads: CASSSPGTDTDTQYF. Written as DNA, the CDR3 is TGCGCCAGCAGTTCTCCGGGGACAGACACAGATACGCAGTATTTT.

The table lists this clone with a few counts. The chain links TRBV4-2 to TRBJ1-1; 8 bases fit TRBD1. The CDR3 runs to 21 residues. J lost 0 bases, V lost 4 bases, and 22 bases had no gene match. Germline V gene sequence: CDR1 LGHNA, CDR2 YNFKEQ. CDR3 in DNA: TGTGCCAGCAGCCTACCAAGGAGGACAGGGAGGGAGGGCTCCATGAACACTGAAGCTTTCTTT. It is translated as CASSLPRRTGREGSMNTEAFF.

This clone was seen just once. The chain carries TRBV12-3 or TRBV12-4 and TRBJ1-2; D gene ambiguous. Between the trimmed V and J ends, which lost 6 bases and 2 bases, there was a span of 10 bases. The CDR3 runs to 13 residues. Written as DNA, the CDR3 is TGTGCCAGCAGCCGAACGGAAAACTATGGCTACACCTTC. It is translated as CASSRTENYGYTF.

In this sample, this clone turned up a few times. CDR3 in amino acids: CASSLEAGVVQFAGNEQFF. DNA for the CDR3: TGTGCCAGCAGTTTAGAGGCAGGGGTGGTTCAATTCGCGGGCAATGAGCAGTTCTTC. The chain uses TRBV27 and TRBJ2-1, with D possibly being TRBD1 (6 bases). V dropped 2 bases and J dropped 6 bases, with 26 bases sitting between them. CDR3 size: 19 residues. Germline V lookup: CDR1 MNHEY, CDR2 SMNVEV (reference sequence).

In its sample, this clone was seen once. The chain recombines TRBV18 with TRBJ2-1; the match to TRBD2 covers 10 bases. The CDR3 contains 14 residues. The germline V gene has CDR1 KGHSH and CDR2 LQKENI. V trimming: 5 bases; J trimming: 7 bases; junction bases outside the gene matches: 5. The CDR3 DNA reads as TGTGCCAGCTCAAAACTAGCGGGGATGAATGAGCAGTTCTTC. It specifies CASSKLAGMNEQFF.

V gene TRBV7-6 combines with J gene TRBJ2-7; 9 bases fit TRBD1. The germline gives CDR1 SGHVS, CDR2 FNYEAQ. The CDR3 spans 14 residues. Unmatched junction bases numbered 4, after V lost 1 base and J lost 6 bases. CDR3 in DNA: TGTGCCAGCAGCTTAGAGGACAGGGGACGCGAGCAGTACTTC. Translating gives CASSLEDRGREQYF.

The chain combines TRBV6-1 with TRBJ1-5; no reliable D call. CDR1 and CDR2 from the germline V gene are MNHNS and SASEGT. Trimming took 0 bases from V and 5 from J, leaving 14 bases between them. The CDR3 has 16 amino acids. The CDR3 loop reads CASSEALGEPYQPQHF. CDR3 bases: TGTGCCAGCAGTGAAGCTCTCGGGGAACCATATCAGCCCCAGCATTTT.

The gene calls are TRBV7-2 and TRBJ1-2; D may be TRBD1 (6 bases). CDR1 and CDR2 from the germline V gene are SGHTA and FQGNSA. The V end lost 0 bases, the J end lost 7 bases, and 18 bases lay between the germline ends. The CDR3 covers 16 residues. Here the CDR3 DNA reads TGTGCCAGCAGCTTAGCGGGTGCGGGGGGGGCTGGTGGCTACACCTTC. This encodes CASSLAGAGGAGGYTF.

There are a few counts of this clone. This chain joins TRBV14 and TRBJ2-2; D call uncertain. The V end lost 3 bases, the J end lost 5 bases, and 10 bases lay between the germline ends. Germline V gene sequence: CDR1 SGHDN, CDR2 FVKESK. The CDR3 has 14 amino acids. CDR3 region: CASSQVQSTGELFF. DNA for the CDR3: TGTGCCAGCAGCCAGGTCCAGTCAACCGGGGAGCTGTTTTTT.

This chain joins TRBV5-4 and TRBJ2-1, with TRBD2 matching 8 bases. Trimming at V came to 1 base and at J to 5 bases, leaving 2 bases not matched to a gene. Germline values: CDR1 SGHNT, CDR2 YYREEE (reference sequence). The CDR3 is 14 residues long. CDR3 sequence (DNA): TGTGCCAGCAGCTTGACTAGCGGTAACAATGAGCAGTTCTTC. Its translation: CASSLTSGNNEQFF.

This clone was observed a single time. A much larger clone sits a single nucleotide away, making a read error possible. Different DNA sequences within this sample yield the same CDR3. This CDR3 is CASSSQETQYF. Written as DNA, the CDR3 is TGTGCCAGCTCGTCCCAAGAGACCCAGTACTTC. The chain couples TRBV18 to TRBJ2-5; D not certain. The CDR3 consists of 11 residues. Germline CDR1 and CDR2: KGHSH and LQKENI. Trimming left V 6 bases short and J 1 base short, with 3 bases between.

The chain carries TRBV19 and TRBJ1-5, with 9 bases fitting TRBD1. Germline V gene sequence: CDR1 LNHDA, CDR2 SQIVND (reference sequence). V lost 5 bases and J lost 3; bases outside the gene matches: 11. The CDR3 spans 17 residues. The CDR3 bases are TGTGCCAGTAGTTTGTCGACAGGGGGAAAAGTCAATCAGCCCCAGCATTTT. Translation: CASSLSTGGKVNQPQHF.

The chain combines TRBV19 with TRBJ1-1, with 7 bases matching TRBD1. The CDR3 covers 15 residues. The J segment lost 4 bases and the V segment lost 4 bases, leaving 9 bases of the junction unmatched. Germline V gene data show CDR1 as LNHDA and CDR2 as SQIVND (reference sequence). CDR3 sequence: CASSNIRQGFTEAFF. The CDR3 coding sequence is TGTGCCAGTAGTAACATCCGACAGGGTTTCACTGAAGCTTTCTTT.

This clone was observed a single time. The DNA for the CDR3 is TGTGCCAGCAGCGTAGACTACAATGAGCAGTTCTTC. It encodes CASSVDYNEQFF. The chain is built from TRBV9 and TRBJ2-1; no reliable D call. CDR1 is SGDLS and CDR2 is YYNGEE in the germline V gene. The CDR3 runs to 12 residues. V was pared by 0 bases and J by 3 bases, with 1 base between. Looking up the rest from reference TRBV9 and TRBJ2-1 gives the full variable domain: DSGVTQTPKHLITATGQRVTLRCSPRSGDLSVYWYQQSLDQGLQFLIQYYNGEERAKGNILERFSAQQFPDLHSELNLSSLELGDSALYFCASSVDYNEQFFGPGTRLTVL.

This clone was counted a few times. The genes are TRBV4-2 and TRBJ2-1; 8 bases are shared with TRBD2. The CDR3 totals 15 residues. The V and J ends lost 1 base and 7 bases, in that order; junction bases with no gene match: 6. Germline lookup yields CDR1 LGHNA and CDR2 YNFKEQ. In nucleotides, the CDR3 is TGTGCCAGCAGCCAAGGGGCGGGGGGAAGAAATGAGCAGTTCTTC. This gives the protein CASSQGAGGRNEQFF.

A single count supports this clone. V is TRBV5-1 and J is TRBJ2-1; weak D call: TRBD2 (5 bases). The V end was cut by 4 bases, the J end by 9 bases, with 20 bases between. Germline values: CDR1 SGHRS, CDR2 YFSETQ. CDR3 length: 15 amino acids. The CDR3 here is CASSPSLRTLIEQFF. The CDR3 bases are TGCGCCAGCAGCCCTTCCTTGCGGACTCTTATTGAGCAGTTCTTC.

The chain is built from TRBV15 and TRBJ2-5; TRBD1 aligns across 9 bases. Germline V lookup: CDR1 LNHNV, CDR2 YYDKDF (reference sequence). The V and J ends lost 3 bases and 1 base, in that order; junction bases with no gene match: 3. CDR3 length equals 15 residues. Here the CDR3 DNA reads TGTGCCACCAGCAGGGACAGGGGTCTCCAAGAGACCCAGTACTTC. This sequence encodes CATSRDRGLQETQYF.

V gene TRBV6-5 combines with J gene TRBJ2-2; a weak D match, TRBD1 (6 bases). The V gene lost 4 bases and the J gene lost 3 bases, with 9 bases spanning the gap. The CDR3 has 14 residues. Germline V CDR1 and CDR2: MNHEY, SVGAGI. CDR3 nucleotide sequence: TGTGCCAGCAGTTTTAGGACAGACACCGGGGAGCTGTTTTTT. Residues: CASSFRTDTGELFF.

This clone came up once. The gene calls are TRBV7-2 and TRBJ2-1; 9 positions agree with TRBD1. Germline V gene data show CDR1 as SGHTA and CDR2 as FQGNSA. The J segment lost 2 bases and the V segment lost 5 bases, leaving 4 bases of the junction unmatched. The CDR3 covers 15 residues. CDR3 nucleotide sequence: TGTGCCAGCAGCCTATACAGGGGGCCCTACAATGAGCAGTTCTTC. It translates to CASSLYRGPYNEQFF.

V usage is TRBV10-2 and J usage is TRBJ2-5, with D uncertain. CDR1 WSHSY and CDR2 SAAADI come from the germline V gene. V was trimmed by 4 bases and J by 4 bases, leaving 10 bases between them. The CDR3 consists of 13 residues. The CDR3 nucleotides are TGCGCCAGCAGTGTCCGGGCCCGAGAGACCCAGTACTTC. As protein: CASSVRARETQYF.

This chain uses TRBV3-1 (or the pseudogene TRBV3-2) with TRBJ2-7; unclear D gene. V was cut by 4 bases and J by 7 bases, with 17 bases left in between. Germline CDR1 is LGHDT and CDR2 is YNNKEL (reference sequence). This CDR3 has 14 amino acids. The CDR3 sequence: CASSPWTRIWEQYF. The CDR3 nucleotides read TGTGCCAGCAGCCCTTGGACCAGAATTTGGGAGCAGTACTTC.

This clone was picked up a small number of times. The chain joins TRBV30 to TRBJ1-2; tentatively, D is TRBD1 (5 bases). The CDR3 is 11 residues long. Trimming took 8 bases from V and 4 from J, leaving 11 bases between them. The V gene's germline CDR1 is GTSNPN and CDR2 SVGIG (reference sequence). CDR3 in DNA: TGTGCCCAGACAGAATCCTATGGCTACACCTTC. This encodes CAQTESYGYTF.

This clone has a handful of counts. The chain couples TRBV3-1 (or the pseudogene TRBV3-2) to TRBJ2-7; 7 positions match TRBD1. After removal of 5 bases from V and 0 bases from J, the junction contained 1 base not matched to a gene. CDR1 is LGHDT and CDR2 is YNNKEL in the germline V gene (reference sequence). There are 13 residues in the CDR3. The CDR3 region is CASSSGGSYEQYF. Here the CDR3 DNA reads TGTGCCAGCAGCTCAGGGGGCTCCTACGAGCAGTACTTC.

The gene calls are TRBV5-6 and TRBJ1-1; no clear D gene. The CDR3 totals 12 residues. Germline V lookup: CDR1 SGHDT, CDR2 YYEEEE. V was shortened by 0 bases and J by 7 bases, with 7 bases between the two germline ends. CDR3 nucleotide sequence: TGTGCCAGCAGCTTGGGTTTGGGTGAAGCTTTCTTT. Translated: CASSLGLGEAFF.

The chain uses TRBV10-3 and TRBJ1-6; D is uncertain. The CDR3 is 13 residues long. Trimming removed 2 bases at V and 4 bases at J, with 3 bases between. The germline gives CDR1 ENHRY, CDR2 SYGVKD. CDR3 residues: CAISEGYNSPLHF. The CDR3 DNA sequence: TGTGCCATCAGTGAGGGGTATAATTCACCCCTCCACTTT.

Turning to this clone: Here the CDR3 omits its conserved ending phenylalanine or tryptophan, so a read error is the likely source. Because the CDR3's place on the DNA is in doubt, the DNA is left out and the CDR3 is given as listed by TCRdb. V usage is TRBV5-5 and J usage is TRBJ2-4; the listed D gene, TRBD1, was not tested against the DNA. The CDR3 spans 8 amino acids, including both terminal residues. Germline CDR1 SGHKS, CDR2 YYEKEE (reference sequence). CDR3 sequence reads: CASSLEGV.

This clone was seen a handful of times. The rearrangement joins TRBV30 to TRBJ1-2; TRBD1 is a possible D gene (6 bases). The CDR3 is 15 amino acids. V lost 4 bases and J 1 base, leaving 16 bases between the germline ends. The germline V gene has CDR1 GTSNPN and CDR2 SVGIG (reference sequence). The DNA of the CDR3 is TGTGCCTGGACCCAGAGGGGGGTCGGTAACTATGGCTACACCTTC. Translating it yields CAWTQRGVGNYGYTF.

This clone was recorded a few times. The chain is built from TRBV6-5 and TRBJ2-7, with a weak D call TRBD2 (5 bases). CDR3 length: 14 amino acids. V was pared by 5 bases and J by 1 base, with 12 bases between. Germline V CDR1 and CDR2: MNHEY, SVGAGI. CDR3 bases: TGTGCCAGCAGTAAGGAGGCCCAGTCCTACGAGCAGTACTTC. Its translation: CASSKEAQSYEQYF.

The rearrangement uses TRBV7-2 and TRBJ1-2, with D perhaps matching TRBD1 (5 bases). CDR1 and CDR2 from the germline V gene are SGHTA and FQGNSA. V lost 5 bases and J lost 4, with 17 bases in between. The CDR3 is made up of 15 amino acids. CDR3 loop: CASSTRAGIGYGYTF. Written as DNA, the CDR3 is TGTGCCAGCAGCACACGAGCAGGGATCGGCTATGGCTACACCTTC. The entire variable domain, with the rest obtained from reference TRBV7-2 and TRBJ1-2, is as follows: GAGVSQSPSNKVTEKGKDVELRCDPISGHTALYWYRQSLGQGLEFLIYFQGNSAPDKSGLPSDRFSAERTGGSVSTLTIQRTQQEDSAVYLCASSTRAGIGYGYTFGSGTRLTVV.

The genes are TRBV6-4 and TRBJ1-2, with 7 positions matching TRBD1. Germline-derived CDR1 and CDR2 are MRHNA and SNTAGT. This CDR3 spans 13 amino acids. The J segment lost 5 bases and the V segment lost 6 bases, leaving 6 bases of the junction unmatched. The CDR3: CASSPDRDYGYTF. The DNA of the CDR3 is TGTGCCAGCAGCCCTGACAGGGATTATGGCTACACCTTC.

This clone was picked up a small number of times. The CDR3 sequence is CASSRDSPYEQYF. The CDR3 nucleotides are TGTGCCAGCTCAAGGGACAGCCCCTACGAGCAGTACTTC. This chain links TRBV18 with TRBJ2-7, with TRBD1 matching 7 bases. The CDR3 length is 13 residues. V shed 5 bases and J 2 bases; nucleotides not matched to a gene: 3. Germline V CDR1 and CDR2: KGHSH, LQKENI.